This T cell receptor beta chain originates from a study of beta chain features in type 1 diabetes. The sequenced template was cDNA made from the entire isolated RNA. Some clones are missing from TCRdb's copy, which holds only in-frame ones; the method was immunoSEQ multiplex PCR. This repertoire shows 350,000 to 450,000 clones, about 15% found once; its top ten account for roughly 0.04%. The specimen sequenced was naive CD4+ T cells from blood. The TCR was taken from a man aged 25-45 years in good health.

The CDR3 bases are TGTGCCAGCAGTTACTCGAAAGGGGGGATTAACTATGGCTACACCTTC. Protein sequence: CASSYSKGGINYGYTF. The rearrangement joins TRBV6-5 to TRBJ1-2, with D perhaps matching TRBD1 (6 bases). From germline, CDR1 is MNHEY and CDR2 SVGAGI. The CDR3 consists of 16 residues. V dropped 0 bases and J dropped 1 base, with 12 bases sitting between them.